This passage covers 10 T cell receptor beta chains from one sample sequenced in a study of T cell repertoires in cytomegalovirus infection (dated by TCRdb to about 2019). The reads were generated on an Illumina HiSeq 1500. TCRdb trimmed public reads at Q25 via fastp, called clones via MiXCR and kept in-frame beta chains. CDR3 protein sequences are deduplicated, and each keeps its most common genes and DNA. This sample lists some 700,000 distinct CDR3 sequences; 35% to 40% were detected once. 2.5% to 3% of the sample is taken by the ten largest. Sequenced input: PBMCs. The receptors were gathered from a human donor in good health (CMV status not recorded). Some clones in this sample may be carry-over from other donors' samples.

As to this clonotype: One junction end does not reproduce the germline sequence, and a read error may be involved. The V gene is TRBV4-1, the J gene TRBJ2-1; the D gene is possibly TRBD2 (6 bases). Germline loops: CDR1 MGHRA, CDR2 YSYEKL. The CDR3 length is 14 residues. The CDR3 reads CASSQDNGGNEQFF. In nucleotides, the CDR3 is TGTGCCAGCAGCCAAGATAACGGGGGAAATGAGCAGTTCTTC.

The chain uses TRBV12-3 or TRBV12-4 and TRBJ2-3, with D possibly being TRBD1 (5 bases). V lost 6 bases and J 3 bases, leaving 16 bases between the germline ends. The CDR3 covers 15 residues. As DNA, the CDR3 is TGTGCCAGCAGAGGGCGGCAGGGATGGACAGATACGCAGTATTTT. This encodes CASRGRQGWTDTQYF.

This chain links TRBV5-1 with TRBJ2-7; tentatively, D is TRBD1 or TRBD2 (5 bases each). The germline V and J ends were trimmed by 1 base and 1 base, with 12 bases remaining between them. The CDR3 extends over 15 amino acids. Germline V gene lookup returns CDR1 SGHRS and CDR2 YFSETQ. CDR3 amino acids: CASSLYSGPSYEQYF. For the CDR3, the DNA is TGCGCCAGCAGCTTGTACTCGGGACCATCCTACGAGCAGTACTTC.

The V call is TRBV24-1, the J call TRBJ2-1; TRBD2 might be the D (5 bases). The V gene's germline CDR1 is KGHDR and CDR2 SFDVKD. V lost 4 bases to trimming and J lost 6 bases, with 15 bases between them. This CDR3 region has 15 residues. The CDR3 reads CATSDRSTRINEQFF. The DNA of the CDR3 is TGTGCCACCAGTGACCGCTCCACTAGGATCAATGAGCAGTTCTTC.

This chain connects TRBV2 to TRBJ2-5; 10 bases match TRBD1. The germline V gene has CDR1 SNHLY and CDR2 FYNNEI. CDR3 length equals 14 residues. Unmatched junction bases numbered 9, after V lost 7 bases and J lost 7 bases. The CDR3 sequence is CASIFDRGLLTQYF. CDR3 coding DNA: TGTGCCAGCATTTTCGACAGGGGGCTCTTGACCCAGTACTTC.

This chain links TRBV12-3 or TRBV12-4 with TRBJ2-7, with a tentative D call TRBD1 (5 bases). Trimming left V 5 bases short and J 5 bases short, with 16 bases between. The CDR3 sequence is 14 residues long. The DNA for the CDR3 is TGTGCCAGCAGTCCTTCGCAGGGTGTGCACGAGCAGTACTTC. It codes for CASSPSQGVHEQYF.

Worth noting for this clonotype: The junction shows a germline mismatch at one end, possibly a read error. The rearrangement uses TRBV5-3 and TRBJ1-1; no reliable D call. TRBV5-3 is known as an ORF, though its function is uncertain. The CDR3 runs 14 residues. CDR3 DNA sequence: TGTGCCAGCAGCTTCTTGCGGCGGAACACTGAAGCTTTCTTT. Protein sequence: CASSFLRRNTEAFF.

Concerning this clonotype: Sequence at one end of the junction differs from germline and may be a read error. V gene TRBV6-5 combines with J gene TRBJ1-5; the D is unclear. Germline loops: CDR1 MNHEY, CDR2 SVGAGI. CDR3 size: 14 residues. Here the CDR3 DNA reads TGTGCCAGCAGTTACGCAGGCAACAATCATCCCCAGCATTTT. As protein: CASSYAGNNHPQHF.

This clonotype has a handful of counts. This chain joins TRBV12-3 or TRBV12-4 and TRBJ1-2, with D tentatively TRBD1 (5 bases). V dropped 5 bases and J dropped 6 bases, with 19 bases sitting between them. The CDR3 runs to 15 residues. In DNA form, the CDR3 reads TGTGCCAGCAGTATCAGATGGAGGGGCGCAGATGGCTACACCTTC. It codes for CASSIRWRGADGYTF.

In its sample, this clonotype was seen a few times. The chain couples TRBV5-4 to TRBJ2-2; D could derive from TRBD1 or TRBD2 (7 bases each). Trimming pared 1 base from V and 5 bases from J, leaving 15 bases between. Per germline, CDR1 SGHNT and CDR2 YYREEE (reference sequence). The CDR3 loop spans 16 amino acids. CDR3 nucleotides: TGTGCCAGCAGCTTGAAGGGGGCGGGGGTAACCGGGGAGCTGTTTTTT. This sequence encodes CASSLKGAGVTGELFF. Variable domain in full (rest from reference TRBV5-4 and TRBJ2-2): ETGVTQSPTHLIKTRGQQVTLRCSSQSGHNTVSWYQQALGQGPQFIFQYYREEENGRGNFPPRFSGLQFPNYSSELNVNALELDDSALYLCASSLKGAGVTGELFFGEGSRLTVL.